This T cell receptor beta chain was sequenced for a study of T cell responses to AZD1222 COVID-19 vaccine. The method was immunoSEQ multiplex PCR; TCRdb's version includes in-frame clones alone and lacks a portion of them. This sample has 130,000 to 150,000 clones, with 82% found just once. V was pared by 3 bases and J by 3 bases, with 6 bases of the junction left unmatched. Germline V gene sequence: CDR1 SGHRS, CDR2 YFSETQ. This CDR3 contains 15 residues. V usage is TRBV5-1 and J usage is TRBJ1-3, with 7 bases fitting TRBD1. Sequenced here: peripheral blood, sampled on day 0 of MenACWY control vaccination. The source of this sequence is an adult in good health. The chain's CDR3 is CASSWGTVGGNTIYF. The CDR3 coding sequence is TGCGCCAGCAGCTGGGGGACAGTTGGTGGAAACACCATATATTTT. Full variable domain (rest looked up from reference TRBV5-1 and TRBJ1-3): KAGVTQTPRYLIKTRGQQVTLSCSPISGHRSVSWYQQTPGQGLQFLFEYFSETQRNKGNFPGRFSGRQFSNSRSEMNVSTLELGDSALYLCASSWGTVGGNTIYFGEGSWLTVV.